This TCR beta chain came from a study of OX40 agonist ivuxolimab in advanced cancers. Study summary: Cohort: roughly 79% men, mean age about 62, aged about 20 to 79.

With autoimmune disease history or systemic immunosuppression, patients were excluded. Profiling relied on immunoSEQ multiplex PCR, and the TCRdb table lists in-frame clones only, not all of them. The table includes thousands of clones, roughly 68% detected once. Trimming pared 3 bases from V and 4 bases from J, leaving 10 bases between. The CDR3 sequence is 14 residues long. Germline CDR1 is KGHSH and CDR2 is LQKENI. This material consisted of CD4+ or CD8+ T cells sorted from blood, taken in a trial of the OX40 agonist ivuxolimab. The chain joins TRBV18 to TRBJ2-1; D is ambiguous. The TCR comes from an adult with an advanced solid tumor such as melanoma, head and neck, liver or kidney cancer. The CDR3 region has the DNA TGTGCCAGCTCACCGGCCGGAATATACAATGAGCAGTTCTTC. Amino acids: CASSPAGIYNEQFF.